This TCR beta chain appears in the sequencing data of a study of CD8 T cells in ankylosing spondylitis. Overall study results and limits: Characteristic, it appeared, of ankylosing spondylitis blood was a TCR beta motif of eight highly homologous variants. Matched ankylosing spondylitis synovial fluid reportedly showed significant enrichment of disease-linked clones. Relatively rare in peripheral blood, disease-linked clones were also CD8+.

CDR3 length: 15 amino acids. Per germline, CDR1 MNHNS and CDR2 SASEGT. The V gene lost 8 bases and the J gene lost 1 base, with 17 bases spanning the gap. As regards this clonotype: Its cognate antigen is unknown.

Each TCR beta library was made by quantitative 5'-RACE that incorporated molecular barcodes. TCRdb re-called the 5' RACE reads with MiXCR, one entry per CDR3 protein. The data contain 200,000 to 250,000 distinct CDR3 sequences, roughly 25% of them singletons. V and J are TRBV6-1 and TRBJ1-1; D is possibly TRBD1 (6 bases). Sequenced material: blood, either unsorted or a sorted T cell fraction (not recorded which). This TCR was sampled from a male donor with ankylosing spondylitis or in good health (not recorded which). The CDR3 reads CASLDEGQRNTEAFF. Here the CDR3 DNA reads TGTGCCAGCCTCGACGAAGGACAGCGGAACACTGAAGCTTTCTTT.